These 8 T cell receptor beta chains share one sample of origin, sequenced in a study of blood T cell repertoires in COVID-19. Using immunoSEQ multiplex PCR, the repertoire was profiled, and TCRdb retains in-frame clones only, with some absent. The profile shows approximately 200,000 clones, roughly 94% of them singletons. Sequenced sample: peripheral blood. These receptors were collected from a man under 40 with COVID-19, enrolled during active disease.

The chain uses TRBV5-1 and TRBJ1-4; D is undetermined. The CDR3 runs to 16 residues. V dropped 0 bases and J dropped 1 base, with 10 bases sitting between them. Germline lookup yields CDR1 SGHRS and CDR2 YFSETQ. The CDR3 loop reads CASSLVPAGTNEKLFF. The CDR3 DNA is TGCGCCAGCAGCTTGGTCCCCGCCGGAACTAATGAAAAACTGTTTTTT.

V is TRBV4-1 and J is TRBJ1-2; 7 bases agree with TRBD1. The CDR3 is 13 residues long. Germline values: CDR1 MGHRA, CDR2 YSYEKL. V shed 8 bases and J 6 bases; nucleotides not matched to a gene: 9. CDR3: CASGYRGGDGYTF. In DNA, the CDR3 is TGCGCCAGCGGCTACAGGGGAGGAGATGGCTACACCTTC.

V and J are TRBV19 and TRBJ1-2, with TRBD1 identical over 7 bases. V trimming: 3 bases; J trimming: 8 bases; junction bases outside the gene matches: 3. The germline V gene encodes CDR1 LNHDA and CDR2 SQIVND (reference sequence). The CDR3 extends over 12 amino acids. For the CDR3, the DNA is TGTGCCAGTAGTATCACAGGGGCCGGCTACACCTTC. Protein sequence: CASSITGAGYTF.

CDR3 DNA: TGTGCCAGCAGCTTAGGGCGGGACCCCACAGATACGCAGTATTTT. Translation: CASSLGRDPTDTQYF. This chain connects TRBV11-1 to TRBJ2-3; maybe TRBD2 (6 bases). V shed 1 base and J shed 2 bases, with 10 bases lying between them. This CDR3 comprises 15 residues. Looked up from germline, CDR1 is SGHAT and CDR2 is FQDESV (reference sequence). The whole variable domain, filled in from reference TRBV11-1 and TRBJ2-3, reads EAEVAQSPRYKITEKSQAVAFWCDPISGHATLYWYRQILGQGPELLVQFQDESVVDDSQLPKDRFSAERLKGVDSTLKIQPAELGDSAMYLCASSLGRDPTDTQYFGPGTRLTVL.

V gene TRBV5-6 combines with J gene TRBJ2-2, with 10 bases identical to TRBD1. The CDR3 runs to 15 residues. J gave up 5 bases and V 4 bases, and 5 bases lay outside the gene matches. Germline loops: CDR1 SGHDT, CDR2 YYEEEE. In nucleotides, the CDR3 is TGTGCCAGCAGCCGGGACAGGGGAAGGACCGGGGAGCTGTTTTTT. Protein sequence: CASSRDRGRTGELFF. Complete variable domain (other parts from reference TRBV5-6 and TRBJ2-2): DAGVTQSPTHLIKTRGQQVTLRCSPKSGHDTVSWYQQALGQGPQFIFQYYEEEERQRGNFPDRFSGHQFPNYSSELNVNALLLGDSALYLCASSRDRGRTGELFFGEGSRLTVL.

The gene calls are TRBV7-9 and TRBJ2-2, with 10 nucleotides matching TRBD1. The CDR3 totals 19 residues. Germline trimming cut 4 bases from V and 0 bases from J; bases unmatched to any gene: 11. The germline gives CDR1 SEHNR, CDR2 FQNEAQ (reference sequence). The CDR3 sequence is CASSWLGQGGTTNTGELFF. In DNA, the CDR3 is TGTGCCAGCAGCTGGCTCGGACAGGGGGGGACTACGAACACCGGGGAGCTGTTTTTT.

The chain couples TRBV5-1 to TRBJ1-3; D is undetermined. Germline V gene lookup returns CDR1 SGHRS and CDR2 YFSETQ. The CDR3 loop spans 14 amino acids. V was cut by 1 base and J by 1 base, with 6 bases left in between. The CDR3 region is CASSLSGSGNTIYF. The CDR3 DNA sequence: TGCGCCAGCAGCTTGTCGGGGTCTGGAAACACCATATATTTT.

The rearrangement uses TRBV27 and TRBJ2-7, with 8 bases lining up with TRBD1. The germline V gene encodes CDR1 MNHEY and CDR2 SMNVEV (reference sequence). The J segment lost 4 bases and the V segment lost 5 bases, leaving 7 bases of the junction unmatched. CDR3 length: 14 residues. The CDR3 is CASSPGRTGYEQYF. The DNA of the CDR3 is TGTGCCAGCAGTCCAGGCAGGACAGGGTACGAGCAGTACTTC.